The rows below give T cell receptor beta chains drawn from one sample of a study of cytomegalovirus exposure and HLA in healthy donors. Here immunoSEQ multiplex PCR was the method, and the copy in TCRdb shows in-frame clones only, minus some. Of 200,000 to 300,000 clones listed, more than 75% are singletons. Material: PBMCs. The receptors were sampled from a woman aged 40 to 50 in good health and CMV-seropositive. Each CDR3 is given with its conserved first and last residue. D genes are given only for firm matches. For some rows the clone size is stated as once, few or many, or as a class when expanded; others skip it.

CDR3 DNA,CDR3 protein,clone size,J gene,V gene,D gene
TGCGCCAGCAGCTTGGCTCCAGGCTCTGGAAACACCATATATTTT,CASSLAPGSGNTIYF,.,TRBJ1-3,TRBV5-1,.
TGTGCCAGCAGTTACTGGGGCAGGGCTAACACTGAAGCTTTCTTT,CASSYWGRANTEAFF,.,TRBJ1-1,TRBV6-6,.
TGTGCCAGCAGTGAGACTGGGACAGTGGTCAATGAGCAGTTCTTC,CASSETGTVVNEQFF,.,TRBJ2-1,TRBV2,TRBD1
TGTGCCAGCAGCCAGGGGGGAAGAGGGGAGCTGTTTTTT,CASSQGGRGELFF,.,TRBJ2-2,TRBV4-2,.
TGTGCCAGCAGTACGGGAGAAAACACCATATATTTT,CASSTGENTIYF,.,TRBJ1-3,TRBV19,.
TGTGCCAGCAGTGATTCTAGCGGGGGCCTCCGGTTTGGCGAGCAGTACTTC,CASSDSSGGLRFGEQYF,.,TRBJ2-7,TRBV6-1,TRBD2
TGTGCCAGCAGCTTGCCAGGGGTGAACACTGAAGCTTTCTTT,CASSLPGVNTEAFF,few,TRBJ1-1,TRBV5-4,.
TGCAGCGCCCTGGGAGGGGGGCGGACTGAAGCTTTCTTT,CSALGGGRTEAFF,few,TRBJ1-1,TRBV29-1,.
TGCGCCAGCAGCCAAGCTAGGGGACAGAGGGGCTATGGCTACACCTTC,CASSQARGQRGYGYTF,.,TRBJ1-2,TRBV4-1,TRBD1
TGTGCCAGCAGTCCGTATGCGGCTAAGGTGAACACTGAAGCTTTCTTT,CASSPYAAKVNTEAFF,.,TRBJ1-1,TRBV5-5,.
TGTGCCAGCAGCTTGGCCGGAGGACAGATTAACACCGGGGAGCTGTTTTTT,CASSLAGGQINTGELFF,once,TRBJ2-2,TRBV5-5,.
TGCGCCAGCAGCGTGGGACAGGGGACTGCAGAGACCCAGTACTTC,CASSVGQGTAETQYF,.,TRBJ2-5,TRBV5-1,TRBD1
TGTGCCAGCAGCTTACTAGCGGGGATGGTGCATGAGCAGTTCTTC,CASSLLAGMVHEQFF,.,TRBJ2-1,TRBV7-2,TRBD2
TGTTCCAGCAGCTTACGGGGGACCCCCTCTGGGGCCAACGTCCTGACTTTC,CSSSLRGTPSGANVLTF,.,TRBJ2-6,TRBV7-9,.
TGTGCCAGCAGCCAATCAAGAGGGACCGGGGAGCTGTTTTTT,CASSQSRGTGELFF,.,TRBJ2-2,TRBV14,.
TGTGCCAGCAGCCTTGCGGGCGGGGGGCTCACAGATACGCAGTATTTT,CASSLAGGGLTDTQYF,.,TRBJ2-3,TRBV9,TRBD2
TGTGCCAGCAGCATGGGTCCAGGGGGCGCTAACTACAATGAGCAGTTCTTC,CASSMGPGGANYNEQFF,.,TRBJ2-1,TRBV5-4,TRBD1
TGTGCCAGCAACCTACACAGGAACACCGGGGAGCTGTTTTTT,CASNLHRNTGELFF,once,TRBJ2-2,TRBV6-6,.
TGTGCCAGCAGCTTGGGAGTTGGCCTAGAGGGAGATACGCAGTATTTT,CASSLGVGLEGDTQYF,.,TRBJ2-3,TRBV7-9,.